Listed below are T cell receptor beta chains from one sample, sequenced in a study of T cells in Graves' hyperthyroidism and ophthalmopathy. TCRdb reanalysed the multiplex PCR reads using MiXCR and keeps one entry per CDR3 protein. The table has a few hundred thousand distinct CDR3 sequences, 35% to 55% seen once. What was sequenced was peripheral blood or thyroid tissue (not recorded which). All receptors derive from a woman under 30 with Graves' hyperthyroidism. Both conserved end residues are part of each CDR3. A D gene is named only where the DNA matches it firmly.

cdr3_aa v_call d_call
CSAREDKGYPYEQYF TRBV20-1 .
CASSTRTGMREAFF TRBV7-9 TRBD1
CASSSSPGQNYGYTF TRBV7-3 .
CASSFPKTDAYTF TRBV12-3/TRBV12-4 .
CASSLEVAGEWVEQYF TRBV7-3 TRBD2
CASSSTPGHQETQYF TRBV7-3 .
CASSPPGDEKLFF TRBV9 .
CASSRFISGDTQYF TRBV14 .
CSVGTGSGGDTEAFF TRBV29-1 TRBD1
CSARDGARSYEQYF TRBV20-1 .